Sequencing of this T cell receptor (beta chain) was carried out in a study of radiotherapy plus CTLA-4 blockade in lung cancer. Broader study findings: Dynamics of early blood T cell clones, together with interferon-beta, were reportedly the best predictors of response.

On this clone itself: The antigen is not known.

Only in-frame clones appear in the TCRdb table, and some are missing; sequencing was by immunoSEQ multiplex PCR. The sample lists around 70,000 clones, over 75% occurring once. The CDR3 totals 14 residues. CDR1 is SGHRS, CDR2 YFSETQ, per germline. V dropped 4 bases and J dropped 7 bases, with 16 bases sitting between them. Sequenced material: peripheral blood, taken from a patient treated with radiotherapy plus ipilimumab. The source is a human donor with non-small cell lung cancer who had a partial response to radiotherapy plus ipilimumab. V usage is TRBV5-1 and J usage is TRBJ2-3; D possibly corresponds to TRBD2 (5 bases). CDR3 in DNA: TGCGCCAGCAGCGCAATCCAGGAGGAAAATACGCAGTATTTT. The encoded protein is CASSAIQEENTQYF.